This TCR beta chain was retrieved from a study of blood T cell repertoires in COVID-19. Overall study: Sources were T cells, B-cell-depleted T cells, or PBMCs; the material itself was cDNA or gDNA.

V shed 6 bases and J shed 7 bases, with 7 bases lying between them. CDR1 is DFQATT, CDR2 SNEGSKA, per germline (reference sequence). The CDR3 has 10 residues. Method: immunoSEQ multiplex PCR; TCRdb's copy keeps in-frame clones and lacks some. This table has about 480,000 clones, roughly nine tenths appearing once. Sequencing was done on a sample of peripheral blood. The J gene is TRBJ2-1, the V gene TRBV20-1; no definite D call. The sequence was obtained from a man in his late teens or twenties with COVID-19, enrolled during active disease. The CDR3 sequence is CSAEMNEQFF. The CDR3 DNA follows: TGCAGTGCCGAGATGAATGAGCAGTTCTTC.